The 16 T cell receptor beta chains listed next were all sequenced from one sample in a study of T-cell memory formation after mild COVID-19. MiXCR, run by TCRdb on the 5' RACE reads, gives a single entry per CDR3 protein. Among 190,000 or so distinct CDR3 sequences listed, about 21% were seen once. Sequencing was carried out using PBMCs or a T cell subset sorted from them (not recorded which). Receptor source: an adult woman who had mild COVID-19 (a few samples of this study predate the infection). Cell type and time point are not known.

The chain has TRBV27 and TRBJ1-1; tentative D call: TRBD1 (6 bases). The CDR3 is 16 amino acids. The V end lost 1 base, the J end lost 5 bases, and 17 bases lay between the germline ends. Germline values: CDR1 MNHEY, CDR2 SMNVEV (reference sequence). CDR3 in DNA: TGTGCCAGCAGTTTATACTCCCAGGGAGGGGGGACTGAAGCTTTCTTT. It yields the protein CASSLYSQGGGTEAFF.

Only a few counts were recorded for this clonotype. V gene TRBV6-1 combines with J gene TRBJ1-6; D perhaps matches TRBD1 (6 bases). CDR3 length: 17 residues. Between the trimmed V and J ends, which lost 3 bases and 7 bases, there was a span of 19 bases. CDR1 MNHNS and CDR2 SASEGT come from the germline V gene. As DNA, the CDR3 is TGTGCCAGCAGTGACGGGGCCGAGACAGGCGGCAATTCACCCCTCCACTTT. Translating gives CASSDGAETGGNSPLHF.

This clonotype was counted between two and nine times. The genes are TRBV27 and TRBJ1-4; D possibly corresponds to TRBD1 (5 bases). The germline V gene encodes CDR1 MNHEY and CDR2 SMNVEV (reference sequence). This CDR3 is 15 amino acids long. V was clipped by 4 bases and J by 3 bases, with 12 bases between them. The CDR3 reads CASSSVGGANEKLFF. As DNA, the CDR3 is TGTGCCAGCAGTTCCGTCGGAGGGGCTAATGAAAAACTGTTTTTT.

This clonotype has more than one count but fewer than ten. The CDR3 spells CSARDLWRYGYTF. CDR3 DNA: TGCAGTGCTAGAGATCTTTGGCGATATGGCTACACCTTC. This chain joins TRBV20-1 and TRBJ1-2; the D is unclear. The CDR3 runs to 13 residues. Germline values: CDR1 DFQATT, CDR2 SNEGSKA (reference sequence). The V end was cut by 0 bases, the J end by 5 bases, with 10 bases between.

CDR3 DNA sequence: TGTGCCAGCAGCTCACCGGGACACCACTACGAGCAGTACTTC. It yields the protein CASSSPGHHYEQYF. This rearrangement joins TRBV7-9 to TRBJ2-7; D is perhaps TRBD1 (6 bases). Germline CDR1 SEHNR, CDR2 FQNEAQ (reference sequence). The CDR3 runs 14 residues. The ends were cut back, 4 bases at V and 3 bases at J, with 13 bases in the middle.

In its sample, this clonotype was seen a few times. The chain links TRBV5-6 to TRBJ2-7; 7 bases are shared with TRBD1. The CDR3 contains 15 residues. Germline V gene data show CDR1 as SGHDT and CDR2 as YYEEEE. J lost 2 bases, V lost 0 bases, and 5 bases had no gene match. CDR3 sequence reads: CASSLVGQDPYEQYF. The CDR3 bases are TGTGCCAGCAGCTTGGTCGGACAGGACCCCTACGAGCAGTACTTC.

This clonotype appeared a few times. The genes are TRBV29-1 and TRBJ2-3, with TRBD2 identical over 10 bases. With 5 bases clipped from V and 3 bases from J, the junction kept 2 bases outside the gene matches. The CDR3 consists of 13 residues. Germline V gene sequence: CDR1 SQVTM, CDR2 ANQGSEA. CDR3 coding DNA: TGCAGCGTTCGGGGACTAGCGACAGATACGCAGTATTTT. Translation gives CSVRGLATDTQYF.

This clonotype was counted only a few times. V and J are TRBV4-1 and TRBJ2-7; no clear D. The CDR3 is made up of 14 amino acids. Trimming pared 3 bases from V and 0 bases from J, leaving 9 bases between. In germline, CDR1 is MGHRA, CDR2 YSYEKL. The CDR3 spells CASSHPQSSYEQYF. The CDR3 nucleotides read TGCGCCAGCAGCCATCCACAAAGCTCCTACGAGCAGTACTTC.

This clonotype has more than one count but fewer than ten. The chain joins TRBV9 to TRBJ1-2; 9 bases are shared with TRBD1. The CDR3 length is 15 residues. The ends lost 4 bases at V and 3 bases at J; junction bases unmatched: 7. The germline V gene has CDR1 SGDLS and CDR2 YYNGEE. CDR3 sequence: CASSKPWTGDYGYTF. The CDR3 bases are TGTGCCAGCAGCAAACCATGGACAGGGGACTATGGCTACACCTTC. The variable domain in full, completed from reference TRBV9 and TRBJ1-2, reads DSGVTQTPKHLITATGQRVTLRCSPRSGDLSVYWYQQSLDQGLQFLIQYYNGEERAKGNILERFSAQQFPDLHSELNLSSLELGDSALYFCASSKPWTGDYGYTFGSGTRLTVV.

V and J are TRBV5-6 and TRBJ1-1; D is ambiguous. The V end was cut by 4 bases, the J end by 7 bases, with 11 bases between. This CDR3 is 12 amino acids long. Germline V gene lookup returns CDR1 SGHDT and CDR2 YYEEEE. Here the CDR3 DNA reads TGTGCCAGCAGCCTCGGACTTCTTGAAGCTTTCTTT. This codes for CASSLGLLEAFF.

This clonotype was seen a handful of times. The chain is built from TRBV7-9 and TRBJ2-7, with a tentative D call TRBD1 (6 bases). The CDR3 length is 13 residues. The ends were cut back, 1 base at V and 6 bases at J, with 10 bases in the middle. Germline CDR1 reads SEHNR; CDR2 reads FQNEAQ (reference sequence). CDR3 DNA: TGTGCCAGCAGCTTAGAGGGGGTGGGCGAGCAGTACTTC. Protein product: CASSLEGVGEQYF.

V and J are TRBV10-3 and TRBJ2-3, with 14 bases fitting TRBD2. Germline V CDR1 and CDR2: ENHRY, SYGVKD. V was pared by 2 bases and J by 4 bases, with 2 bases of the junction left unmatched. The CDR3 has 16 amino acids. CDR3 in DNA: TGTGCCATCAGTGAGAGGGGACTAGCGGGAGCAGATACGCAGTATTTT. Residues: CAISERGLAGADTQYF.

The V call is TRBV21-1, the J call TRBJ2-7; the D call of TRBD2 is as the table states it, not checked on the DNA. TRBV21-1 is a recognized pseudogene. The length of the CDR3 is 14 residues. Here the CDR3 DNA reads TGTGCCAGCAGCATATGGACTAGCGACTACGAGCAGTACTTC. Translated, it gives CASSIWTSDYEQYF.

This clonotype was seen only a few times. The chain employs TRBV5-1 and TRBJ2-7; TRBD1 matches at 7 bases. V lost 8 bases, J lost 5 bases, and 13 bases stayed unmatched. The CDR3 consists of 14 residues. Germline-derived CDR1 and CDR2 are SGHRS and YFSETQ. The CDR3 reads CASTRDSGDHEQYF. The CDR3 DNA reads TGCGCCAGTACCCGGGACAGTGGGGACCACGAGCAGTACTTC. The complete variable domain, with remaining parts taken from reference TRBV5-1 and TRBJ2-7, reads KAGVTQTPRYLIKTRGQQVTLSCSPISGHRSVSWYQQTPGQGLQFLFEYFSETQRNKGNFPGRFSGRQFSNSRSEMNVSTLELGDSALYLCASTRDSGDHEQYFGPGTRLTVT.

This clonotype was observed a handful of times. This chain joins TRBV27 and TRBJ2-5; D might be TRBD2 (7 bases). The CDR3 totals 15 residues. V lost 5 bases to trimming and J lost 5 bases, with 18 bases between them. Germline CDR1 reads MNHEY; CDR2 reads SMNVEV (reference sequence). The CDR3 region has the DNA TGTGCCAGCAGTCCCCTGGAGGGGGGGGTTGAGACCCAGTACTTC. It encodes CASSPLEGGVETQYF.

A word on this clonotype: The junction departs from the called germline gene at one end, perhaps through a read error. The rearrangement links TRBV5-1 to TRBJ2-3; TRBD2 matches 9 bases. Germline CDR1 reads SGHRS; CDR2 reads YFSETQ. This CDR3 spans 15 amino acids. CDR3 sequence (DNA): TGCGCCAGCAGCTTGGAAGGGACTAGCATAGATACGCAGTATTTT. Translated: CASSLEGTSIDTQYF.